The next 2 T cell receptor beta chains were all read from a single sample in a study of shared clonotypes between healthy human individuals. TCRdb keeps only in-frame clones here, not all; method: immunoSEQ multiplex PCR. The table records hundreds of thousands of clones, around 67% of them present only once. Sequenced: memory CD4+ T cells sorted from blood. The sample's subset: CD45RA-negative fraction. The receptors originated from a woman aged 25 to 39 in good health.

The chain carries TRBV19 and TRBJ2-3; 7 nucleotides align to TRBD2. V lost 6 bases, J lost 2 bases, and 8 bases stayed unmatched. This CDR3 is 15 amino acids long. Looked up from germline, CDR1 is LNHDA and CDR2 is SQIVND (reference sequence). The CDR3 sequence is CASSRGLTFTDTQYF. DNA for the CDR3: TGTGCCAGTAGCCGGGGACTAACATTCACAGATACGCAGTATTTT.

V gene TRBV5-1 combines with J gene TRBJ2-1; D possibly corresponds to TRBD2 (5 bases). V lost 4 bases and J 7 bases, leaving 21 bases between the germline ends. This CDR3 contains 16 residues. Germline CDR1 SGHRS, CDR2 YFSETQ. The CDR3 region is CASSPLAGSTGNEQFF. DNA of the CDR3: TGCGCCAGCAGCCCCCTCGCGGGTAGTACGGGGAATGAGCAGTTCTTC.